This T cell receptor beta chain was identified in a study of vaccination effects on CD4 cells after COVID-19. Study results and limitations: Among infection- and vaccine-induced clones, marked clonal contraction occurred late after vaccination.

As regards this clone: Its antigen is still unknown.

The method was immunoSEQ multiplex PCR; TCRdb's version includes in-frame clones alone and lacks a portion of them. The profile shows more than 30,000 clones, about 71% of them singletons. The CDR3 runs to 14 residues. Germline lookup yields CDR1 MGHRA and CDR2 YSYEKL. V was pared by 0 bases and J by 9 bases, with 12 bases between. Cells that had been cultured for approximately eleven days were the source of isolated CD4+ T cells. In the cultures, half the medium was exchanged for IL-2 medium on days 3 and 7. The input for sequencing was CD4+ T cells from PBMCs cultured without peptide, taken before COVID-19 vaccination. The sequence derives from a human donor who received a COVID-19 vaccine. V gene TRBV4-1 combines with J gene TRBJ2-1; tentatively, D is TRBD2 (5 bases). DNA of the CDR3: TGCGCCAGCAGCCAAGAATCGGACTTGGGTGAGCAGTTCTTC. Amino acids: CASSQESDLGEQFF.